This T cell receptor (beta chain) was profiled in a study of PD-1 blockade in classical Hodgkin lymphoma. Described time point: cycle 4 day 1 (C4D1), after five to seven weeks of nivolumab. With no exception, relapse followed autologous stem cell transplantation in all patients, and brentuximab vedotin exposure varied. Study observations and caveats: Relative to healthy donors, newly diagnosed patients reportedly had lower baseline TCR diversity, which was reported as lower still in relapsed/refractory patients.

Assay: immunoSEQ multiplex PCR; the TCRdb copy retains only in-frame clones and omits some. The repertoire holds approximately 27,000 clones, with roughly 82% as singletons. As to this clone: The antigen remains undetermined.

Sequencing was performed on peripheral blood mononuclear cells (PBMCs), taken before the fourth cycle of nivolumab. The receptor was isolated from a human donor with classical Hodgkin lymphoma.

CDR3 in DNA: TGCAGTGCCCCTCGTTGGGCTGAAGCTTTCTTT. The encoded protein is CSAPRWAEAFF. The chain links TRBV20-1 to TRBJ1-1; D gene unclear. The V gene lost 6 bases and the J gene lost 6 bases, with 11 bases spanning the gap. Germline V gene data show CDR1 as DFQATT and CDR2 as SNEGSKA (reference sequence). This CDR3 is 11 amino acids long.